These 18 T cell receptor beta chains were sequenced from one sample in a study of shared clonotypes between healthy human individuals. The data were produced by immunoSEQ multiplex PCR, yet TCRdb's version contains in-frame clones alone and is incomplete. This table has 2,500,000 or so clones, under 95% appearing once. The specimen sequenced was naive CD4+ T cells from PBMCs. As to subset: CD45RA+ positively selected. Every receptor here comes from a man aged 18 to 30 in good health. Some clones in this sample may be carry-over from other donors' samples.

V is TRBV28 and J is TRBJ2-3; TRBD1 aligns across 9 bases. V was clipped by 4 bases and J by 5 bases; unmatched bases: 10. Germline CDR1 MDHEN, CDR2 SYDVKM. This CDR3 is built from 16 residues. The CDR3, as DNA: TGTGCCAGCAGTTCATCAGGGACAGGGCAGGGAGATACGCAGTATTTT. Its translation is CASSSSGTGQGDTQYF.

The chain employs TRBV19 and TRBJ2-1; D is possibly TRBD2 (5 bases). Trimming shortened V by 2 bases and J by 10 bases, and 15 bases separated the two germline ends. CDR1 and CDR2 from the germline V gene are LNHDA and SQIVND (reference sequence). This CDR3 is 14 amino acids long. CDR3 sequence reads: CASSILGASGEQFF. The CDR3, as DNA: TGTGCCAGTAGTATACTAGGAGCATCGGGGGAGCAGTTCTTC.

This clone was observed a single time. V and J are TRBV19 and TRBJ2-5; tentatively, D is TRBD1 (5 bases). Germline V CDR1 and CDR2: LNHDA, SQIVND (reference sequence). The CDR3 contains 13 residues. V was shortened by 3 bases and J by 5 bases, with 10 bases between the two germline ends. CDR3 amino acids: CASSMQGLETQYF. The CDR3 DNA follows: TGTGCCAGTAGTATGCAGGGTCTGGAGACCCAGTACTTC.

This chain uses TRBV5-1 with TRBJ2-1; unclear D gene. CDR3 size: 16 residues. V was clipped by 2 bases and J by 6 bases, with 18 bases between them. The germline V gene has CDR1 SGHRS and CDR2 YFSETQ. CDR3 nucleotides: TGCGCCAGCAGCTTATACTATTCTGACGTGTCCAATGAGCAGTTCTTC. Amino acids: CASSLYYSDVSNEQFF.

The chain employs TRBV9 and TRBJ1-1; no firm D call. Trimming shortened V by 3 bases and J by 0 bases, and 6 bases separated the two germline ends. The CDR3 contains 13 residues. From germline, CDR1 is SGDLS and CDR2 YYNGEE. The CDR3 DNA reads as TGTGCCAGCAGCGCCTACATGAACACTGAAGCTTTCTTT. Encoded protein: CASSAYMNTEAFF. The variable domain in full, with the rest retrieved from reference TRBV9 and TRBJ1-1, is DSGVTQTPKHLITATGQRVTLRCSPRSGDLSVYWYQQSLDQGLQFLIQYYNGEERAKGNILERFSAQQFPDLHSELNLSSLELGDSALYFCASSAYMNTEAFFGQGTRLTVV.

The table lists this clone with a few counts. The chain is built from TRBV28 and TRBJ2-4; D is ambiguous. V lost 5 bases to trimming and J lost 3 bases, with 11 bases between them. CDR3 length: 14 amino acids. Germline lookup yields CDR1 MDHEN and CDR2 SYDVKM. CDR3: CASSRRGGKNIQYF. In DNA, the CDR3 is TGTGCCAGCAGTCGCCGCGGCGGCAAAAACATTCAGTACTTC.

CDR3 residues: CASSARYLSSYEQYF. The CDR3 DNA reads TGTGCCAGCAGTGCCAGGTACCTGAGCTCCTACGAGCAGTACTTC. The chain uses TRBV2 and TRBJ2-7, with unresolved D. V dropped 4 bases and J dropped 0 bases, with 13 bases sitting between them. Per the germline V gene, CDR1 is SNHLY and CDR2 is FYNNEI. This CDR3 comprises 15 residues.

This sequence joins TRBV6-5 and TRBJ2-7, with D perhaps TRBD1 (6 bases). The V and J ends lost 6 bases and 2 bases respectively, with 11 bases between them. CDR1 is MNHEY, CDR2 SVGAGI, per germline. The CDR3 has 13 amino acids. CDR3 in amino acids: CASSRTDPYEQYF. CDR3 DNA: TGTGCCAGCAGCCGGACAGACCCCTACGAGCAGTACTTC.

The chain has TRBV7-3 and TRBJ2-2; 7 nucleotides align to TRBD2. The CDR3 consists of 15 residues. Germline V gene lookup returns CDR1 SGHTA and CDR2 FQGTGA. V trimming: 6 bases; J trimming: 2 bases; junction bases outside the gene matches: 6. The CDR3, as DNA: TGTGCCAGCAGGCGTATAGCGGGCAACACCGGGGAGCTGTTTTTT. It translates to CASRRIAGNTGELFF.

V and J are TRBV29-1 and TRBJ2-2, with D possibly being TRBD2 (5 bases). CDR3 length: 14 residues. Trimming stripped 4 bases from V and 2 bases from J, with 11 bases between. Germline lookup yields CDR1 SQVTM and CDR2 ANQGSEA. CDR3 sequence reads: CSVVGGRNTGELFF. In DNA form, the CDR3 reads TGCAGCGTTGTGGGCGGGCGAAACACCGGGGAGCTGTTTTTT.

The J gene is TRBJ1-3, the V gene TRBV2, with D hard to call. V lost 3 bases, J lost 0 bases, and 6 bases lay in between. Germline CDR1 is SNHLY and CDR2 is FYNNEI. This CDR3 has 14 residues. In nucleotides, the CDR3 is TGTGCCAGCAGTGAGGCGATCTCTGGAAACACCATATATTTT. It yields the protein CASSEAISGNTIYF.

This rearrangement joins TRBV6-1 to TRBJ2-5, with D hard to call. The length of the CDR3 is 11 residues. Germline CDR1 MNHNS, CDR2 SASEGT. Deletions cut 3 bases from V and 7 bases from J, with 6 bases between. In DNA form, the CDR3 reads TGTGCCAGCAGTGATTGGGGGACCCAGTACTTC. Residues: CASSDWGTQYF.

This chain uses TRBV7-9 with TRBJ1-1, with 8 bases that match TRBD1. The CDR3 is 15 residues long. Germline V gene lookup returns CDR1 SEHNR and CDR2 FQNEAQ (reference sequence). V shed 4 bases and J 4 bases; nucleotides not matched to a gene: 8. For the CDR3, the DNA is TGTGCCAGCAGCTCCAGGGGGCAAGGGGGCACTGAAGCTTTCTTT. It specifies CASSSRGQGGTEAFF.

J is TRBJ1-4 and V is TRBV5-1; 9 bases match TRBD1. The ends lost 2 bases at V and 6 bases at J; junction bases unmatched: 2. Germline V CDR1 and CDR2: SGHRS, YFSETQ. There are 14 residues in the CDR3. CDR3: CASSFGDRDEKLFF. In nucleotides, the CDR3 is TGCGCCAGCAGCTTTGGGGACAGGGATGAAAAACTGTTTTTT.

The chain uses TRBV30 and TRBJ2-7, with 10 bases identical to TRBD2. From germline, CDR1 is GTSNPN and CDR2 SVGIG (reference sequence). Trimming removed 0 bases from V and 2 bases from J; junction bases left unmatched: 7. CDR3 size: 16 residues. The CDR3 protein is CAWSVGSLAGAYEQYF. As DNA, the CDR3 is TGTGCCTGGAGTGTAGGTAGTCTAGCGGGAGCCTACGAGCAGTACTTC.

The chain links TRBV5-4 to TRBJ2-7, with TRBD1 as a possible D gene (5 bases). This CDR3 is built from 13 residues. Trimming took off 2 bases at V and 3 bases at J, with 9 bases between the two ends. The germline V gene has CDR1 SGHNT and CDR2 YYREEE (reference sequence). DNA for the CDR3: TGTGCCAGCAGCTTTCTTAGGGGCTACGAGCAGTACTTC. Translated, it gives CASSFLRGYEQYF.

This clone was recorded once. The chain couples TRBV11-2 to TRBJ2-5; D remains unclear. CDR3 length: 17 amino acids. Trimming took 3 bases from V and 3 from J, leaving 20 bases between them. Germline V lookup: CDR1 SGHAT, CDR2 FQNNGV. The CDR3 sequence: CASSFSAALSAKETQYF. The CDR3 region has the DNA TGTGCCAGCAGCTTCTCGGCCGCCCTTAGTGCTAAAGAGACCCAGTACTTC. The variable domain in full, with the rest retrieved from reference TRBV11-2 and TRBJ2-5, is EAGVAQSPRYKIIEKRQSVAFWCNPISGHATLYWYQQILGQGPKLLIQFQNNGVVDDSQLPKDRFSAERLKGVDSTLKIQPAKLEDSAVYLCASSFSAALSAKETQYFGPGTRLLVL.

Of note for this clone: Distinct nucleotide sequences in the sample also encode this CDR3. This chain joins TRBV9 and TRBJ2-2; 11 nucleotides agree with TRBD2. With V trimmed by 3 bases and J by 1 base, 2 bases remained unmatched. This CDR3 is built from 16 residues. Germline CDR1 and CDR2: SGDLS and YYNGEE. This CDR3 reads CASSGGTSGNTGELFF. The DNA of the CDR3 is TGTGCCAGCAGCGGGGGGACTAGCGGGAACACCGGGGAGCTGTTTTTT.